This TCR beta chain was identified in a study of synovial regulatory T cells in juvenile arthritis. Findings of the study overall: Synovial Teff and blood CPL repertoires partially overlapped with iaTreg TCR repertoires, which were largely patient-private.

Sequenced by immunoSEQ multiplex PCR; TCRdb stores in-frame clones only, minus some. This repertoire comprises about 10,000 clones; its ten largest clones make up less than 1%. The approximately 11 donors had active juvenile idiopathic arthritis, with 3 polyarticular and 8 oligoarticular cases. As regards this clone: Antigen specificity is unknown.

Germline V gene sequence: CDR1 MDHEN, CDR2 SYDVKM. CDR3 length: 16 residues. No DNA sequence is on record. This chain uses TRBV28 with TRBJ1-1. What was sequenced was Treg cells from blood. The subset was: remaining (HLA-DR-negative) circulating blood Treg cells. This TCR derives from a donor younger than 30 with juvenile idiopathic arthritis. CDR3 residues: CASSLYLGKERTEAFF.